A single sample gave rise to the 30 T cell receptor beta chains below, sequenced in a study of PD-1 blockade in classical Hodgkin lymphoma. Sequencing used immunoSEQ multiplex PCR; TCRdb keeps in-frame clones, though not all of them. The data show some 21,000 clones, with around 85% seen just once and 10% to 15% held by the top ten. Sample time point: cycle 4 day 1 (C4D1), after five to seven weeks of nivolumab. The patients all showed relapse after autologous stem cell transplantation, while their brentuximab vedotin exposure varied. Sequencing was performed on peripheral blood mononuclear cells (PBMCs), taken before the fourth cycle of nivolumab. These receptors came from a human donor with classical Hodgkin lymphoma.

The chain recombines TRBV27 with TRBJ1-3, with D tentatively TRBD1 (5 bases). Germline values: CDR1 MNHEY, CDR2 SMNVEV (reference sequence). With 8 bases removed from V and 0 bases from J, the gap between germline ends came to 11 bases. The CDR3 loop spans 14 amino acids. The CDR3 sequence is CASRQLSSGNTIYF. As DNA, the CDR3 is TGTGCCAGCCGACAGCTATCCTCTGGAAACACCATATATTTT.

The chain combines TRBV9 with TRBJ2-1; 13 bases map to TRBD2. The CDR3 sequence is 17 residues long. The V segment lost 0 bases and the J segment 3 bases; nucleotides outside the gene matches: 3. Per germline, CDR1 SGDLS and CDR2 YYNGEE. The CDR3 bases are TGTGCCAGCAGCGTAGCTTGGACTAGCGGGGGCTACAATGAGCAGTTCTTC. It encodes CASSVAWTSGGYNEQFF.

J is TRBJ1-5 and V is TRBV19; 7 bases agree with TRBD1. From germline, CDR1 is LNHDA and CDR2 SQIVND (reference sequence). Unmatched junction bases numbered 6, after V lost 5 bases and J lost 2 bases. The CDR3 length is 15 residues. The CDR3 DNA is TGTGCCAGTAGTGACAGGGCGAGTGGCAATCAGCCCCAGCATTTT. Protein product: CASSDRASGNQPQHF.

CDR3 in amino acids: CASSLEGGGGYTF. Here the CDR3 DNA reads TGTGCCAGCAGCTTAGAGGGGGGCGGGGGCTACACCTTC. V usage is TRBV7-9 and J usage is TRBJ1-2, with D possibly being TRBD1 (6 bases). In germline, CDR1 is SEHNR, CDR2 FQNEAQ (reference sequence). There are 13 residues in the CDR3. V was clipped by 1 base and J by 8 bases, with 11 bases between them.

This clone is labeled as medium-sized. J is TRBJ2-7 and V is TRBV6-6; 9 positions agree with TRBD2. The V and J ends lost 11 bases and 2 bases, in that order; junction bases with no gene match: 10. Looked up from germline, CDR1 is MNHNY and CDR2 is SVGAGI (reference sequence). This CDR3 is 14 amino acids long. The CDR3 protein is CASHRLAGTYEQYF. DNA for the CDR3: TGTGCCTCCCACCGCCTAGCGGGAACCTACGAGCAGTACTTC.

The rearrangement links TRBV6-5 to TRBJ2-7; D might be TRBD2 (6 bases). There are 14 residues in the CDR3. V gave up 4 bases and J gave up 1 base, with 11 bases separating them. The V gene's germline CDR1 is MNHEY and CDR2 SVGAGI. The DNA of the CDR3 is TGTGCCAGCAGTTTTTCGGGGGAGTCCTACGAGCAGTACTTC. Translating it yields CASSFSGESYEQYF.

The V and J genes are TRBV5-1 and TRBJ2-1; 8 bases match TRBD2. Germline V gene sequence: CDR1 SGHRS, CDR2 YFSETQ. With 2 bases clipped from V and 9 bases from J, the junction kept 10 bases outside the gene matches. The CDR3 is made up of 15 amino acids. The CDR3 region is CASSFNTGGPLEQFF. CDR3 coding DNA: TGCGCCAGCAGCTTTAATACGGGAGGGCCACTTGAGCAGTTCTTC.

The chain's CDR3 is CASSSRGTNYGYTF. The CDR3 DNA reads as TGTGCCAGCAGCTCGAGGGGAACTAACTATGGCTACACCTTC. V is TRBV7-9 and J is TRBJ1-2, with D perhaps TRBD1 (5 bases). The CDR3 totals 14 residues. The germline gives CDR1 SEHNR, CDR2 FQNEAQ (reference sequence). Deletions cut 4 bases from V and 0 bases from J, with 9 bases between.

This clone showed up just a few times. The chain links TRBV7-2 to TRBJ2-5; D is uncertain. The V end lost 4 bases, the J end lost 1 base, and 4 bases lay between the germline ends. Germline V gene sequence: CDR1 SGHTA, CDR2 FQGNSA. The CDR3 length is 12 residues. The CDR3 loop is CASSSPQETQYF. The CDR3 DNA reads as TGTGCCAGCAGCTCACCCCAAGAGACCCAGTACTTC. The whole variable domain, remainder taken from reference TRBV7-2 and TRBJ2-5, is GAGVSQSPSNKVTEKGKDVELRCDPISGHTALYWYRQSLGQGLEFLIYFQGNSAPDKSGLPSDRFSAERTGGSVSTLTIQRTQQEDSAVYLCASSSPQETQYFGPGTRLLVL.

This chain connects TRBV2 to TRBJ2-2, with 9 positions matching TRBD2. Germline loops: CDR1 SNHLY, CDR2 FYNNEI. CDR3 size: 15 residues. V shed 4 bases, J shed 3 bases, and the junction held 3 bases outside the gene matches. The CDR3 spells CASSGLAGYTGELFF. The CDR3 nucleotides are TGTGCCAGCAGTGGGCTAGCGGGATACACCGGGGAGCTGTTTTTT.

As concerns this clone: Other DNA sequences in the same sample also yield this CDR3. CDR3 sequence reads: CASRGRGQTDQPQHF. As DNA, the CDR3 is TGTGCCAGCAGAGGGAGGGGGCAGACAGATCAGCCCCAGCATTTT. The genes are TRBV2 and TRBJ1-5; TRBD1 aligns across 7 bases. This CDR3 has 15 amino acids. The V gene's germline CDR1 is SNHLY and CDR2 FYNNEI. Germline trimming cut 6 bases from V and 5 bases from J; bases unmatched to any gene: 10.

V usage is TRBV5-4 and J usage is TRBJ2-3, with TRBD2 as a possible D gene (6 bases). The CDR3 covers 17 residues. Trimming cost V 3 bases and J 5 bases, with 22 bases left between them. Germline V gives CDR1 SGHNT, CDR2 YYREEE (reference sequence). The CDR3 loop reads CASSSRGVPASVDTQYF. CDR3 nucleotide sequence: TGTGCCAGCAGCTCCCGAGGGGTCCCCGCTAGCGTAGATACGCAGTATTTT.

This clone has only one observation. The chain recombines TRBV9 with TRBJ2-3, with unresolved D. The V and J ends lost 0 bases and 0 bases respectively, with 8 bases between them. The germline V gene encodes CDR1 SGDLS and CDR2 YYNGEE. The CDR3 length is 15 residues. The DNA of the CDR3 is TGTGCCAGCAGCGTAGCCGACTCCAGCACAGATACGCAGTATTTT. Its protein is CASSVADSSTDTQYF.

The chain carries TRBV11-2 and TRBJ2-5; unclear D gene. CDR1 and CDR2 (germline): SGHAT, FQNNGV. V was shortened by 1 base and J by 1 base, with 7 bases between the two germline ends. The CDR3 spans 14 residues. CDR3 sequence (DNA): TGTGCCAGCAGCTTAGGGACGGTCCAAGAGACCCAGTACTTC. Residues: CASSLGTVQETQYF.

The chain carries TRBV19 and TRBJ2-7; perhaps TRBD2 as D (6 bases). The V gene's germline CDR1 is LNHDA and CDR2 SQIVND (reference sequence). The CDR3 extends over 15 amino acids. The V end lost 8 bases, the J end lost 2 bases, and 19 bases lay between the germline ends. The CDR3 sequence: CASRGTGALTYEQYF. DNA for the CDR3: TGTGCCAGTCGAGGAACGGGAGCCCTGACCTACGAGCAGTACTTC.

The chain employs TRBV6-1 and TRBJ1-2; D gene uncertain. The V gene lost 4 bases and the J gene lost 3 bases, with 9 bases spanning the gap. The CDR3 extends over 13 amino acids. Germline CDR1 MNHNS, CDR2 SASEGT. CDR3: CASSAADYYGYTF. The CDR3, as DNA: TGTGCCAGCAGTGCTGCAGACTACTATGGCTACACCTTC.

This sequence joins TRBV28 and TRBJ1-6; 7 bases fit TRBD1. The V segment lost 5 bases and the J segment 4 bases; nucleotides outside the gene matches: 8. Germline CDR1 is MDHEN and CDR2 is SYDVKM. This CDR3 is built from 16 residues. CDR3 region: CASSPPGTVYNSPLHF. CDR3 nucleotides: TGTGCCAGCAGTCCCCCCGGGACAGTTTATAATTCACCCCTCCACTTT.

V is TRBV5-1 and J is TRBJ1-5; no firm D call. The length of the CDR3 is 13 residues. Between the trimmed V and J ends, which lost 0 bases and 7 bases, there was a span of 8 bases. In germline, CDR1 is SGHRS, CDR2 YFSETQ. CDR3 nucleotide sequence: TGCGCCAGCAGCTTGGTGGGGTTGCAGCCCCAGCATTTT. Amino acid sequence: CASSLVGLQPQHF. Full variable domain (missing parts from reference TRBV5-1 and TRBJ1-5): KAGVTQTPRYLIKTRGQQVTLSCSPISGHRSVSWYQQTPGQGLQFLFEYFSETQRNKGNFPGRFSGRQFSNSRSEMNVSTLELGDSALYLCASSLVGLQPQHFGDGTRLSIL.

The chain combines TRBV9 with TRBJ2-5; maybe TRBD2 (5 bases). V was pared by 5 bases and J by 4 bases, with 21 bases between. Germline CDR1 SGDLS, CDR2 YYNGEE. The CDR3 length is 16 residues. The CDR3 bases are TGTGCCAGCAGTGCTTCCGGGGATGAAACTCGAGAGACCCAGTACTTC. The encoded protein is CASSASGDETRETQYF. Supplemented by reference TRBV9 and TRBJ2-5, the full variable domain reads DSGVTQTPKHLITATGQRVTLRCSPRSGDLSVYWYQQSLDQGLQFLIQYYNGEERAKGNILERFSAQQFPDLHSELNLSSLELGDSALYFCASSASGDETRETQYFGPGTRLLVL.

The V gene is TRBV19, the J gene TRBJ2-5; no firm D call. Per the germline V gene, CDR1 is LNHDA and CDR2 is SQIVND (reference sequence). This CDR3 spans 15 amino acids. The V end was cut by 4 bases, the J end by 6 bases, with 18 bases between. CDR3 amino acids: CASSTSLGPMQTQYF. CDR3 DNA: TGTGCCAGTAGTACATCTTTAGGCCCCATGCAGACCCAGTACTTC.

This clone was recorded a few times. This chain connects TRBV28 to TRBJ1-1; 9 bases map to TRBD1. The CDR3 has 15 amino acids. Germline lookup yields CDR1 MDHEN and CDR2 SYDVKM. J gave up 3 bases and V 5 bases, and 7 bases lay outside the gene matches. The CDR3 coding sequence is TGTGCCAGCAGTGGGGACAGGGCCAAGTACACTGAAGCTTTCTTT. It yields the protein CASSGDRAKYTEAFF.

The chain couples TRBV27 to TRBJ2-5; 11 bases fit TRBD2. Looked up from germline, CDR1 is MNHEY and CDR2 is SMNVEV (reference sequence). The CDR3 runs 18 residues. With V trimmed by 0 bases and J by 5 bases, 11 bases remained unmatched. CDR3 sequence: CASSLSGLAGGERETQYF. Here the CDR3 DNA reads TGTGCCAGCAGTTTATCTGGTTTAGCGGGAGGGGAGCGGGAGACCCAGTACTTC.

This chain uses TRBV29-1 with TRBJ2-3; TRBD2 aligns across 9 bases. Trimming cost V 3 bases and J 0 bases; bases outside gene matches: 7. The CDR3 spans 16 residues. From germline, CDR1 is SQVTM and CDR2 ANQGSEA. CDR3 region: CSVDGREGQSTDTQYF. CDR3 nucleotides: TGCAGCGTTGATGGGCGGGAGGGCCAAAGCACAGATACGCAGTATTTT.

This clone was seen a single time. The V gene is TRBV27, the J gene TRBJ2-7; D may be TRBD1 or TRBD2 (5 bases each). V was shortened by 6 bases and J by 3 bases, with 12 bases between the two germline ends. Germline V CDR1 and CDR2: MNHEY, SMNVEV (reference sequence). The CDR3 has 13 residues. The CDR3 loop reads CASRGTVNYEQYF. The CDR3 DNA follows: TGTGCCAGCAGAGGGACCGTCAACTACGAGCAGTACTTC.

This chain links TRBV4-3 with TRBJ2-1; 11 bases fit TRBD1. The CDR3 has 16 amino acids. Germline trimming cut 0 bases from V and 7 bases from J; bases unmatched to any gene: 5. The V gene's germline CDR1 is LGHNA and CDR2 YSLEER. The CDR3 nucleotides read TGCGCCAGCAGCCAAGAACGGACAGGGGGCTTGAATGAGCAGTTCTTC. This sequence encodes CASSQERTGGLNEQFF.

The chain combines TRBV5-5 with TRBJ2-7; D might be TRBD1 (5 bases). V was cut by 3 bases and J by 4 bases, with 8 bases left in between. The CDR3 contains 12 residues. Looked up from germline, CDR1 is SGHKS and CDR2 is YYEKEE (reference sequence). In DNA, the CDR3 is TGTGCCAGCAGCTCTGCAGGGTACGAGCAGTACTTC. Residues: CASSSAGYEQYF.

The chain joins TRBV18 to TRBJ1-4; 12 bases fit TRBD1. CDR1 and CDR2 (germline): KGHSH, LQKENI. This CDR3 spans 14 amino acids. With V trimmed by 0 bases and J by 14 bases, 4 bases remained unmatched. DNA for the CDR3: TGTGCCAGCTCACCACCGGGGACAGGGGGCCGGCTGTTTTTT. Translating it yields CASSPPGTGGRLFF.

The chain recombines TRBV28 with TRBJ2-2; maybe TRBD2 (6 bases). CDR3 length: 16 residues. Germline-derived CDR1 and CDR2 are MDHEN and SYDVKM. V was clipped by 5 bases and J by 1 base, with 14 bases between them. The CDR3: CASSLTLGGNTGELFF. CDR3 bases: TGTGCCAGCAGTCTCACCCTGGGGGGGAACACCGGGGAGCTGTTTTTT.

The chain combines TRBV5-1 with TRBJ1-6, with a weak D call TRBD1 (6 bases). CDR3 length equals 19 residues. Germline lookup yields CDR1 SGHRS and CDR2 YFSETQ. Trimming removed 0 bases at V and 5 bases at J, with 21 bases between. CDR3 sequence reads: CASSLGGQGYGTNNSPLHF. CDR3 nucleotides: TGCGCCAGCAGCTTGGGGGGACAAGGTTATGGGACTAATAATTCACCCCTCCACTTT. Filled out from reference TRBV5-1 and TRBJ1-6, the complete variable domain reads KAGVTQTPRYLIKTRGQQVTLSCSPISGHRSVSWYQQTPGQGLQFLFEYFSETQRNKGNFPGRFSGRQFSNSRSEMNVSTLELGDSALYLCASSLGGQGYGTNNSPLHFGNGTRLTVT.

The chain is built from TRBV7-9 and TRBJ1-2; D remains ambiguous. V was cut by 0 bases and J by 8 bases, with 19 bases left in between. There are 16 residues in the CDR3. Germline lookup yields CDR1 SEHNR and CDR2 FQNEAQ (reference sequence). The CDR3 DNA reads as TGTGCCAGCAGCTTAGCGTGGAGACGACTAACTCAGGGCTACACCTTC. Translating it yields CASSLAWRRLTQGYTF. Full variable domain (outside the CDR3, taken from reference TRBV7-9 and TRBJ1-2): DTGVSQNPRHKITKRGQNVTFRCDPISEHNRLYWYRQTLGQGPEFLTYFQNEAQLEKSRLLSDRFSAERPKGSFSTLEIQRTEQGDSAMYLCASSLAWRRLTQGYTFGSGTRLTVV.